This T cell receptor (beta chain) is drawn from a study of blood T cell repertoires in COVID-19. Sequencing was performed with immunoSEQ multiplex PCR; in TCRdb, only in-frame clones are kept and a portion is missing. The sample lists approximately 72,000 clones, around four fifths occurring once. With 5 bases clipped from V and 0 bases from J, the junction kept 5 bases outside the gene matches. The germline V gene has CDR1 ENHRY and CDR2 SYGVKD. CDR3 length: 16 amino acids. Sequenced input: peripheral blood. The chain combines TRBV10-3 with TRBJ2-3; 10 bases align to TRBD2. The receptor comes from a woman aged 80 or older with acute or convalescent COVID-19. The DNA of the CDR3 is TGTGCCATCAGTTCAACTAGCGGGACTAGCACAGATACGCAGTATTTT. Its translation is CAISSTSGTSTDTQYF.